This T cell receptor (beta chain) emerged from a study of blood T cell repertoires in COVID-19. The CDR3 sequence is 13 residues long. Germline V CDR1 and CDR2: SGHKS, YYEKEE (reference sequence). The V end was cut by 4 bases, the J end by 2 bases, with 9 bases between. Per the study methods: By means of reference gene primer amplification, nucleated cell counts were estimated. Sequenced by immunoSEQ multiplex PCR; TCRdb stores in-frame clones only, minus some. Clone size and the V and J calls come from that table; the DNA yielded D and trimming. The sample contains 150,000 to 200,000 clones, 78% of which appear only once.

The clonotype was recovered from a woman older than 75 with active or convalescent COVID-19. Sequencing was performed on peripheral blood. The chain joins TRBV5-5 to TRBJ1-2, with unresolved D. CDR3 amino acids: CASSRSLNYGYTF. DNA of the CDR3: TGTGCCAGCAGCCGATCACTCAACTATGGCTACACCTTC. The full variable domain, completed using reference TRBV5-5 and TRBJ1-2, is DAGVTQSPTHLIKTRGQQVTLRCSPISGHKSVSWYQQVLGQGPQFIFQYYEKEERGRGNFPDRFSARQFPNYSSELNVNALLLGDSALYLCASSRSLNYGYTFGSGTRLTVV.